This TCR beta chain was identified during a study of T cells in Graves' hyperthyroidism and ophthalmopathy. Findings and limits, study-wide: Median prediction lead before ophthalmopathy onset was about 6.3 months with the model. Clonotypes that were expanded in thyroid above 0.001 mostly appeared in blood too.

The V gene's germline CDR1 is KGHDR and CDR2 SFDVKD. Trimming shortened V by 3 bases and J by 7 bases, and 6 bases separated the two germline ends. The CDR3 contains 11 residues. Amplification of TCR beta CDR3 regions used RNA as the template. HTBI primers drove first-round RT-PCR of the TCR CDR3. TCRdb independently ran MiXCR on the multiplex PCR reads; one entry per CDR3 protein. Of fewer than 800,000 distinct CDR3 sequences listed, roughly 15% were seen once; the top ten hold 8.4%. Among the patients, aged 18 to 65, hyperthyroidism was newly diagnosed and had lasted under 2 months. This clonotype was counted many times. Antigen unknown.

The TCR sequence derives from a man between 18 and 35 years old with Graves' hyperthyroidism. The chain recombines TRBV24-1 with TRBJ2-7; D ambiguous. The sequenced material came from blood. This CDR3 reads CATSDTGEQYF. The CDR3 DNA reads TGTGCCACCAGTGATACTGGGGAGCAGTACTTC.